This T cell receptor beta chain came from a study of blood T cell repertoires in COVID-19. About the research overall: Some COVID-19 samples were acute and others convalescent; all came from the United States, Italy and Spain. Nucleic acid was either cDNA or gDNA, and it came from T cells, B-cell-depleted T cells, or PBMCs.

Trimming cost V 0 bases and J 2 bases, with 7 bases left between them. The germline V gene has CDR1 SGHRS and CDR2 YFSETQ. This CDR3 comprises 14 residues. Original data processing: Researchers report that nucleated cell counts were estimated from reference gene primer amplification. Some clones are missing from TCRdb's copy, which holds only in-frame ones; the method was immunoSEQ multiplex PCR. V, J and clone size reflect that table, while D and trimming were determined from the DNA. The table records some 200,000 clones, 70% to 90% of them present only once. This receptor was taken from a man aged 55-75 years with active or convalescent COVID-19. The chain has TRBV5-1 and TRBJ2-3, with D possibly matching TRBD2 (5 bases). The source material was peripheral blood. The CDR3 sequence is CASSLAGITDTQYF. CDR3 DNA sequence: TGCGCCAGCAGCTTGGCCGGGATCACAGATACGCAGTATTTT. Full variable domain (rest looked up from reference TRBV5-1 and TRBJ2-3): KAGVTQTPRYLIKTRGQQVTLSCSPISGHRSVSWYQQTPGQGLQFLFEYFSETQRNKGNFPGRFSGRQFSNSRSEMNVSTLELGDSALYLCASSLAGITDTQYFGPGTRLTVL.